The clone carrying this T cell receptor beta chain came up a few times. Antigen specificity is unknown. The CDR3 has 16 amino acids. The germline V gene encodes CDR1 SGHRS and CDR2 YFSETQ. V lost 0 bases, J lost 9 bases, and 8 bases stayed unmatched. This entry comes from a study of OX40 agonist ivuxolimab in advanced cancers. About the research overall: Patients enrolled in dose escalation were diagnosed with hepatocellular carcinoma, melanoma, renal cell or head and neck cancer. Three patients responded partially, comprising one with hepatocellular carcinoma and two with cutaneous melanoma.

The repertoire was sequenced with immunoSEQ multiplex PCR; TCRdb's copy has only in-frame clones and lacks some. This table has about 82,000 clones, 90% appearing once. Findings and limits, study-wide: The authors also found low normalized T-cell clonal expansion in some nonresponders. More expanded clones were seen, on average, in CD8+ T cells than in CD4+.

V usage is TRBV5-1 and J usage is TRBJ2-1, with 11 positions matching TRBD2. This receptor was taken from an adult with an advanced solid tumor such as melanoma, head and neck, liver or kidney cancer. The sequencing here drew on CD4+ or CD8+ T cells sorted from blood, taken in a trial of the OX40 agonist ivuxolimab. CDR3 sequence: CASSLEASGGRAEQFF. The CDR3 DNA sequence: TGCGCCAGCAGCTTGGAGGCTAGCGGGGGGCGGGCTGAGCAGTTCTTC.